The 11 T cell receptor beta chains reported below all come from one sample, sequenced in a study of cytomegalovirus exposure and HLA in healthy donors (TCRdb year 2017). The library came from the immunoSEQ multiplex PCR assay. For the multiplex PCR, a mixture combining 60 forward primers for TCR Vbeta segments and 13 reverse primers for TCR Jbeta segments was used. This immuneACCESS table, as held by TCRdb, lists in-frame sequences with V and J called but not all clones. Of the missing ones, under half trace to an unresolved V gene in checked studies; the others have no known cause. The sample includes about 81,000 clones, with 70% to 80% observed a single time. The ten largest clonotypes hold more than 2.5% of the sample. Sequenced material: PBMCs. All receptors come from a man in his fifties in good health and CMV-seropositive.

Note on this clone: Mismatch with germline at one junction end may stem from a read error. This chain uses TRBV30 with TRBJ2-4; TRBD2 aligns across 11 bases. The germline V gene encodes CDR1 GTSNPN and CDR2 SVGIG (reference sequence). This CDR3 has 14 amino acids. The DNA of the CDR3 is TGTGCCTTTAGCGGGAGGGTAGCCAAAAACAGTCAGTACTTC. It encodes CAFSGRVAKNSQYF.

CDR3 protein: CASSLGQSTTEAFF. CDR3 bases: TGCGCCAGCAGCTTGGGTCAGTCCACCACTGAAGCTTTCTTT. This rearrangement joins TRBV5-1 to TRBJ1-1; no definite D call. The germline V and J ends were trimmed by 0 bases and 4 bases, with 10 bases remaining between them. This CDR3 spans 14 amino acids. Looked up from germline, CDR1 is SGHRS and CDR2 is YFSETQ.

J is TRBJ2-1 and V is TRBV7-7, with TRBD2 as a possible D gene (5 bases). From germline, CDR1 is SSHAT and CDR2 FNYEAQ (reference sequence). V lost 4 bases to trimming and J lost 6 bases, with 10 bases between them. This CDR3 has 13 residues. The CDR3 DNA is TGTGCCAGCAGCTCCGGGGTCAGCAATGAGCAGTTCTTC. This translates into CASSSGVSNEQFF.

The chain carries TRBV28 and TRBJ2-1; weak D call: TRBD2 (5 bases). Germline V gene lookup returns CDR1 MDHEN and CDR2 SYDVKM. Trimming cost V 2 bases and J 8 bases, with 10 bases left between them. CDR3 length equals 13 residues. Here the CDR3 DNA reads TGTGCCAGCAGTTTAACTAGGCAGGATGAGCAGTTCTTC. It yields the protein CASSLTRQDEQFF.

This clone occurred a few times. This chain joins TRBV7-6 and TRBJ2-7; 7 positions agree with TRBD2. This CDR3 spans 18 amino acids. Per the germline V gene, CDR1 is SGHVS and CDR2 is FNYEAQ. Trimming at V came to 2 bases and at J to 0 bases, leaving 13 bases not matched to a gene. The CDR3 DNA reads TGTGCCAGCAGCTTAACCGACCGGATAGCGGGTCCCTCCTACGAGCAGTACTTC. Its translation is CASSLTDRIAGPSYEQYF.

In DNA, the CDR3 is TGTGCCAGCAGCCCCCGGGACAGCCCGGATGAAGCTTTCTTT. Protein product: CASSPRDSPDEAFF. The chain carries TRBV7-2 and TRBJ1-1, with TRBD1 identical over 7 bases. This CDR3 is 14 amino acids long. CDR1 is SGHTA, CDR2 FQGNSA, per germline. V gave up 5 bases and J gave up 7 bases; unmatched junction bases: 10. The whole variable domain, filled in from reference TRBV7-2 and TRBJ1-1, reads GAGVSQSPSNKVTEKGKDVELRCDPISGHTALYWYRQSLGQGLEFLIYFQGNSAPDKSGLPSDRFSAERTGGSVSTLTIQRTQQEDSAVYLCASSPRDSPDEAFFGQGTRLTVV.

The rearrangement links TRBV27 to TRBJ2-3, with D unclear. The CDR3 length is 15 residues. Germline-derived CDR1 and CDR2 are MNHEY and SMNVEV (reference sequence). V shed 1 base and J shed 2 bases, with 10 bases lying between them. Here the CDR3 DNA reads TGTGCCAGCAGTTTATATGGCGGATCCACAGATACGCAGTATTTT. This gives the protein CASSLYGGSTDTQYF.

This clone was seen a few times. At one end the junction does not follow the germline gene, possibly because of a read error. The chain has TRBV27 and TRBJ1-2; D ambiguous. Germline V gene sequence: CDR1 MNHEY, CDR2 SMNVEV (reference sequence). The CDR3 spans 14 residues. CDR3 DNA sequence: TGTGCCAGCAGTGTATCCTATTCGGGCTATGGCTACACCTTC. This gives the protein CASSVSYSGYGYTF.

The chain links TRBV19 to TRBJ1-2; D not certain. V lost 7 bases and J 0 bases, leaving 6 bases between the germline ends. From germline, CDR1 is LNHDA and CDR2 SQIVND (reference sequence). This CDR3 has 12 residues. Here the CDR3 DNA reads TGTGCCAGTAAGGAGACTAACTATGGCTACACCTTC. This gives the protein CASKETNYGYTF.

Only one count was recorded for this clone. CDR3 protein: CAWRGTGEQFF. The CDR3, as DNA: TGTGCCTGGAGGGGGACAGGGGAGCAGTTCTTC. The chain has TRBV30 and TRBJ2-1; TRBD1 aligns across 9 bases. Germline CDR1 reads GTSNPN; CDR2 reads SVGIG (reference sequence). J was trimmed by 10 bases and V by 3 bases; bases with no gene match: 1. This CDR3 has 11 amino acids.

J is TRBJ2-1 and V is TRBV28; the D gene is possibly TRBD1 (6 bases). The CDR3 spans 16 residues. Looked up from germline, CDR1 is MDHEN and CDR2 is SYDVKM. The V and J ends lost 3 bases and 0 bases respectively, with 12 bases between them. The CDR3 bases are TGTGCCAGCAGTTTTACAGGGTTGAGCTCCTACAATGAGCAGTTCTTC. Its protein product is CASSFTGLSSYNEQFF.